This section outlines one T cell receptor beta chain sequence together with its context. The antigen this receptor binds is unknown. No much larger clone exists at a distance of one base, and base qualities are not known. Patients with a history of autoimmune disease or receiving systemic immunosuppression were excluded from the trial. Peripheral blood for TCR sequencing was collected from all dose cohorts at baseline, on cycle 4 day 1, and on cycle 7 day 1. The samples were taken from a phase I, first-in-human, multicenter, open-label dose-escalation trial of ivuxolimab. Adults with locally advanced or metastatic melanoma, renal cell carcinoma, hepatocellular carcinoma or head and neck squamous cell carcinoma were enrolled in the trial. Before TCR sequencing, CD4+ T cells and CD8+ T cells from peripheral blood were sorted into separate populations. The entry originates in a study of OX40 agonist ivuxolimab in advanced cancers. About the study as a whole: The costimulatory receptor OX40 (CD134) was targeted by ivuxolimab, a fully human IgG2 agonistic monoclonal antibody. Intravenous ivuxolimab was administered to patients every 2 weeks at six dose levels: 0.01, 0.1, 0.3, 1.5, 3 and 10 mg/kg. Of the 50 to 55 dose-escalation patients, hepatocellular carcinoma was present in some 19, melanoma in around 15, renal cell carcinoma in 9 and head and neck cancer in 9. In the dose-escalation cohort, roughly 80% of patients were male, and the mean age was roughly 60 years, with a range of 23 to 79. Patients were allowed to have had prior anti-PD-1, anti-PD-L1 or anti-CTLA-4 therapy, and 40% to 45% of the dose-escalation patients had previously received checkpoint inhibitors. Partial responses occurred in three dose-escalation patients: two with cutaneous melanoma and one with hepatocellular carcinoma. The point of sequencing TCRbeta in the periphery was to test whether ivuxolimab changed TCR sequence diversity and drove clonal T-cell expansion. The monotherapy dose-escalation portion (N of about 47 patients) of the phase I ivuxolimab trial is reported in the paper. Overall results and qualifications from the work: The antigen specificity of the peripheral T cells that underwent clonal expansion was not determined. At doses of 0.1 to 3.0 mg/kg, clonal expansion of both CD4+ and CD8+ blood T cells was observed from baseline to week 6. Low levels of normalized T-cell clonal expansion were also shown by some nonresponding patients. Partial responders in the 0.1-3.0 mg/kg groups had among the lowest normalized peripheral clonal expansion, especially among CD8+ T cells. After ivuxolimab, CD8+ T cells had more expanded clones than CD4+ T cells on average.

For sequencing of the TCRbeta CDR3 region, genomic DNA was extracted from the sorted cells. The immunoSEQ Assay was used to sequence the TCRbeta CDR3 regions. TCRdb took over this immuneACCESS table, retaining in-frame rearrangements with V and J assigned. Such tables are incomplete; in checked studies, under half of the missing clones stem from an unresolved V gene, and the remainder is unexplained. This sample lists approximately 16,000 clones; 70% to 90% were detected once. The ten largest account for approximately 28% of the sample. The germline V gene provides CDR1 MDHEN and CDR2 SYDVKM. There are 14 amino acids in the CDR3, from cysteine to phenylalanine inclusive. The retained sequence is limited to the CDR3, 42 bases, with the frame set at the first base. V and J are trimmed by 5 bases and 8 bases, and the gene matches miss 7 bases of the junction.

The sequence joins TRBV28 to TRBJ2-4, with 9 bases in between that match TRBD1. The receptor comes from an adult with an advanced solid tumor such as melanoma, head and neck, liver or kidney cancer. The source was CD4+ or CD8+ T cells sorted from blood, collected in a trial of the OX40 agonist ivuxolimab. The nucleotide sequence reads TGTGCCAGCAGTCCGGGACAGGGTGGGTACATTCAGTACTTC. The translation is CASSPGQGGYIQYF.